This T cell receptor (beta chain) was documented in a study of spatial heterogeneity in lung cancer. Study summary: Sequences of the beta chain were consistently detected in greater numbers than alpha-chain sequences. Study-wide results and limits: How many expanded intratumoral alpha and beta TCRs were present tracked the tumor mutation count, which was a count of nonsynonymous mutations. Tumor T cell coverage was estimated at around 7.4% for alpha and more than 12% for beta chains.

This clonotype ranks as medium-sized (0.01 to 0.1%). Its specificity is not known. The CDR3 covers 16 residues. V lost 4 bases, J lost 0 bases, and 6 bases stayed unmatched. CDR1 is LGHDT, CDR2 YNNKEL, per germline (reference sequence). TCRdb reprocessed the 5' RACE reads via MiXCR and lists one record per CDR3 protein. The sample consists of about 8,000 distinct CDR3 sequences, around 9.9% of them appearing once. Time point specified: sample taken at primary tumor resection. The TCR comes from a male donor with early-stage non-small cell lung cancer. V gene TRBV3-1 combines with J gene TRBJ2-7; 10 positions match TRBD2. This specimen was lung tumor tissue, taken at surgery. The CDR3 coding sequence is TGTGCCAGCAGCCGATCAGCGGGAGGGAGCTCCTACGAGCAGTACTTC. This translates into CASSRSAGGSSYEQYF.